This TCR beta chain came from a study of metastatic and nonmetastatic thyroid tumors. Study-wide background: Both malignant and benign thyroid patients supplied peripheral blood and tumor or nodule tissue samples, across which the repertoires of these patients were then compared.

General observations from the study: According to reports, the diversity of TCR beta was significantly higher in malignant thyroid tumors than in benign nodules, and this held in both blood and tumor samples.

Treatment of any kind had been given to no patient before thyroid surgery. In the authors' methods: The authors used CDR3 differences across clinicopathological groups to build a distant-metastasis classifier for papillary thyroid cancer. MiXCR re-clonotyped the PCR reads for TCRdb. These V and J calls originate from TCRdb's pipeline instead of the authors' own analysis. The profile shows roughly 63,000 clones, around 16% of them singletons. Germline values: CDR1 SEHNR, CDR2 FQNEAQ (reference sequence). This CDR3 is built from 14 residues. The V and J ends lost 4 bases and 4 bases, in that order; junction bases with no gene match: 5. With regard to this clone: Antigen unknown.

The sequencing input was blood. V usage is TRBV7-9 and J usage is TRBJ1-2, with TRBD1 identical over 8 bases. The TCR comes from a male donor with papillary thyroid cancer or a benign thyroid nodule (not recorded which). Some clones in this sample may be carry-over from other donors' samples. The CDR3 DNA reads TGTGCCAGCAGCTCAGGGGGCGGCGTCTATGGCTACACCTTC. It is translated as CASSSGGGVYGYTF.